A selection of T cell receptor beta chains follows, all from one sample in a study of brain T cells in children with intractable seizures. The protocol was immunoSEQ multiplex PCR, while the TCRdb copy is restricted to in-frame clones and leaves out a portion. This table has 70,000 to 85,000 clones, around 91% appearing once. The sequencing used peripheral blood, collected at surgery. These receptors were taken from a girl aged 2 to 10 with Rasmussen encephalitis and intractable seizures. CDR3s include the opening cysteine and the closing phenylalanine or tryptophan. Each record gives: J gene, D gene, clone size, V gene, CDR3 DNA, CDR3 protein. The D gene is left open where the match is weak. Not every row has a clone size; where given, it reads once, few, many or a size class.

>TRBJ1-3|-|-|TRBV9
TGTGCCAGCAGCGGATTAGACTATGGAAACACCATATATTTT
CASSGLDYGNTIYF
>TRBJ1-1|-|-|TRBV7-9
TGTGCCAGCAGCCAACTAGACACTGAAGCTTTCTTT
CASSQLDTEAFF
>TRBJ2-7|TRBD1|-|TRBV7-9
TGTGCCAGCAGCTCAAACGCCTGGACAGGGAACTACGAGCAGTACTTC
CASSSNAWTGNYEQYF
>TRBJ2-7|TRBD2|-|TRBV10-2
TGCGCCAGCAGTGAGTCACTAGCGGGAGCACGGGGGCAGTACTTC
CASSESLAGARGQYF
>TRBJ2-1|TRBD2|-|TRBV19
TGTGCCAGTAGTACCGGGACTAGCGCAATCTACAATGAGCAGTTCTTC
CASSTGTSAIYNEQFF
>TRBJ2-1|-|-|TRBV9
TGTGCCAGCAGTCCGGGTGCAGGGACGATGGATGAGCAGTTCTTC
CASSPGAGTMDEQFF
>TRBJ1-2|-|-|TRBV5-6
TGTGCCAGCAGGTCGGTGGGACACTATGGCTACACCTTC
CASRSVGHYGYTF
>TRBJ2-1|-|-|TRBV5-1
TGCGCCAGCAGCTTGGCGGCGGGACAGCGAGACAATGAGCAGTTCTTC
CASSLAAGQRDNEQFF
>TRBJ1-2|-|-|TRBV7-9
TGTGCCAGCAGCTTAATGGAAGCTAACTATGGCTACACCTTC
CASSLMEANYGYTF
>TRBJ1-2|TRBD1|-|TRBV5-4
TGTGCCAGCAGCATAGGACAGGGGGCCTATGGCTACACCTTC
CASSIGQGAYGYTF
>TRBJ1-2|-|once|TRBV28
TGTGCCAGCAGTTTAAACTATGGCTACACCTTC
CASSLNYGYTF
>TRBJ2-7|-|-|TRBV19
TGTGCGAGTAGTGTGGATCACTGGGCAGGGATACCCTACGAGCAGTACTTC
CASSVDHWAGIPYEQYF
>TRBJ2-5|-|-|TRBV7-2
TGTGCCAGCAGCCGCATATCTGGCCGGGAGACCCAGTACTTC
CASSRISGRETQYF
>TRBJ2-7|TRBD1|-|TRBV28
TGTGCCACGCAGGACAGGGTTGGGCACGAGCAGTACTTC
CATQDRVGHEQYF
>TRBJ1-3|-|-|TRBV10-3
TGTGCCATCAGTGAGTCCCTAACTGGAAACACCATATATTTT
CAISESLTGNTIYF
>TRBJ1-6|-|-|TRBV7-9
TGTGCCAGCAGCTTAGGGGGGGGGACTGAATATTCACCCCTCCACTTT
CASSLGGGTEYSPLHF
>TRBJ2-1|-|-|TRBV10-3
TGTGCCATCAGCGCGGGACTCAATTACAATGAGCAGTTCTTC
CAISAGLNYNEQFF
>TRBJ1-1|-|-|TRBV6-5
TGTGCCAGCAGTTACCGGGGGGCAGGCGGGAACACTGAAGCTTTCTTT
CASSYRGAGGNTEAFF
>TRBJ1-1|TRBD1|-|TRBV28
TGTGCCAGCAGTCCACACACGACAGGGGTGACTGAAGCTTTCTTT
CASSPHTTGVTEAFF
>TRBJ1-6|-|-|TRBV28
TGTGCCAGCAGTTTGGCGAGTTCACCCCTCCACTTT
CASSLASSPLHF